A selection of T cell receptor beta chains follows, all from one sample in a study of cytomegalovirus exposure and HLA in healthy donors. Using immunoSEQ multiplex PCR, the repertoire was profiled, and TCRdb retains in-frame clones only, with some absent. The sample contains about 150,000 clones, over 75% of which appear only once. The sample taken for sequencing was PBMCs. The receptors stem from a male donor in good health and CMV-seronegative. CDR3s include the opening cysteine and the closing phenylalanine or tryptophan. The order of the fields is CDR3 length, clone size, V gene, D gene, J gene, CDR3 DNA, CDR3 protein. A D gene is named only where the DNA matches it firmly. Size is omitted from some rows. Given values are once, few, many or a class for expanded clones.

CDR3 length: 14; clone size: NA; V gene: TRBV6-5; D gene: TRBD1; J gene: TRBJ1-6; CDR3 DNA: TGTGCCAGCAGTTACGGCGACAGGGCTTCACCCCTCCACTTT; CDR3 protein: CASSYGDRASPLHF
CDR3 length: 16; clone size: few; V gene: TRBV2; D gene: NA; J gene: TRBJ2-7; CDR3 DNA: TGTGCCAGCAGTGTTATGGAGGAATCGCTATCGCTCGAGCAGTACTTC; CDR3 protein: CASSVMEESLSLEQYF
CDR3 length: 12; clone size: NA; V gene: TRBV29-1; D gene: NA; J gene: TRBJ1-2; CDR3 DNA: TGCAGCGTTGCCGGGTTTGGCTATGGCTACACCTTC; CDR3 protein: CSVAGFGYGYTF
CDR3 length: 21; clone size: once; V gene: TRBV14; D gene: TRBD2; J gene: TRBJ2-1; CDR3 DNA: TGTGCCAGCAGCCCCCTGCCAGAAAGCGGGAGTCTCCGTGATATTGCGAATGAGCAGTTCTTC; CDR3 protein: CASSPLPESGSLRDIANEQFF
CDR3 length: 15; clone size: NA; V gene: TRBV6-5; D gene: NA; J gene: TRBJ2-5; CDR3 DNA: TGTGCCAGCAGTCGAACCGGAGGGGGAGGGGAGACCCAGTACTTC; CDR3 protein: CASSRTGGGGETQYF
CDR3 length: 15; clone size: NA; V gene: TRBV9; D gene: NA; J gene: TRBJ1-1; CDR3 DNA: TGTGCCAGCAGCGCTGGCGGGGCCCCGAACACTGAAGCTTTCTTT; CDR3 protein: CASSAGGAPNTEAFF
CDR3 length: 13; clone size: NA; V gene: TRBV7-8; D gene: TRBD1; J gene: TRBJ1-5; CDR3 DNA: TGTGCCAGCAGCGTGGACAGGGGGCAGCCCCAGCATTTT; CDR3 protein: CASSVDRGQPQHF
CDR3 length: 13; clone size: few; V gene: TRBV2; D gene: TRBD1; J gene: TRBJ1-1; CDR3 DNA: TGTGCCAGCGTCGACAGGGGGGGAACTGAAGCTTTCTTT; CDR3 protein: CASVDRGGTEAFF
CDR3 length: 11; clone size: few; V gene: TRBV29-1; D gene: NA; J gene: TRBJ2-2; CDR3 DNA: TGCAGCGTTGTTGGGCACGGGGAGCTGTTTTTT; CDR3 protein: CSVVGHGELFF
CDR3 length: 15; clone size: NA; V gene: TRBV5-1; D gene: TRBD1; J gene: TRBJ1-6; CDR3 DNA: TGCGCCAGCAGCTTGGACAGGGGGCAACATTCACCCCTCCACTTT; CDR3 protein: CASSLDRGQHSPLHF
CDR3 length: 14; clone size: NA; V gene: TRBV10-3; D gene: TRBD1; J gene: TRBJ2-7; CDR3 DNA: TGTGCCATCAGCACGGGACAGGGTAGATACGAGCAGTACTTC; CDR3 protein: CAISTGQGRYEQYF
CDR3 length: 15; clone size: NA; V gene: TRBV11-2; D gene: TRBD1; J gene: TRBJ1-1; CDR3 DNA: TGTGCCAGCAGCTCTGACAGGGGTATGAACACTGAAGCTTTCTTT; CDR3 protein: CASSSDRGMNTEAFF
CDR3 length: 15; clone size: NA; V gene: TRBV10-3; D gene: NA; J gene: TRBJ1-3; CDR3 DNA: TGTGCCACCGTAACAGGGATAAGCTCTGGAAACACCATATATTTT; CDR3 protein: CATVTGISSGNTIYF
CDR3 length: 16; clone size: NA; V gene: TRBV7-9; D gene: TRBD1; J gene: TRBJ2-1; CDR3 DNA: TGTGCCAGCAGCCAACCTCCGGGACAGACACCCAATGAGCAGTTCTTC; CDR3 protein: CASSQPPGQTPNEQFF
CDR3 length: 14; clone size: NA; V gene: TRBV5-4; D gene: TRBD1; J gene: TRBJ1-2; CDR3 DNA: TGTGCCAGCAGCTTCACAGGGGGTAACTATGGCTACACCTTC; CDR3 protein: CASSFTGGNYGYTF
CDR3 length: 18; clone size: few; V gene: TRBV7-7; D gene: TRBD2; J gene: TRBJ2-5; CDR3 DNA: TGTGCCAGCAGCTTACCGGGACTAGCGGGGGGATTGGTCGAGACCCAGTACTTC; CDR3 protein: CASSLPGLAGGLVETQYF
CDR3 length: 17; clone size: NA; V gene: TRBV7-9; D gene: TRBD1; J gene: TRBJ2-7; CDR3 DNA: TGTGCCAGCAGCCAGGGGGGCTTGACAGGGGGCACCTACGAGCAGTACTTC; CDR3 protein: CASSQGGLTGGTYEQYF
CDR3 length: 13; clone size: few; V gene: TRBV10-3; D gene: NA; J gene: TRBJ1-1; CDR3 DNA: TGTGCCATCAGTCTCCAGGGGAACACTGAAGCTTTCTTT; CDR3 protein: CAISLQGNTEAFF
CDR3 length: 16; clone size: NA; V gene: TRBV15; D gene: TRBD1; J gene: TRBJ2-4; CDR3 DNA: TGTGCCACCAGCAGAGTCTGGGGACAGGTTGGAAACATTCAGTACTTC; CDR3 protein: CATSRVWGQVGNIQYF
CDR3 length: 13; clone size: once; V gene: TRBV15; D gene: NA; J gene: TRBJ1-2; CDR3 DNA: TGTGCCACCAGCCCCGACAGAAACTATGGCTACACCTTC; CDR3 protein: CATSPDRNYGYTF
CDR3 length: 12; clone size: NA; V gene: TRBV27; D gene: NA; J gene: TRBJ2-2; CDR3 DNA: TGTGCCAGCAGTTTCCGTCCCGGGGAGCTGTTTTTT; CDR3 protein: CASSFRPGELFF
CDR3 length: 16; clone size: NA; V gene: TRBV2; D gene: TRBD1; J gene: TRBJ1-1; CDR3 DNA: TGTGCCAGCAGGGCCCGACAGGGACCCTTAGCCCCTGAAGCTTTCTTT; CDR3 protein: CASRARQGPLAPEAFF
CDR3 length: 13; clone size: NA; V gene: TRBV5-8; D gene: NA; J gene: TRBJ2-4; CDR3 DNA: TGTGCCAGCACGTTCGGTGCCAAAAACATTCAGTACTTC; CDR3 protein: CASTFGAKNIQYF
CDR3 length: 14; clone size: few; V gene: TRBV5-6; D gene: NA; J gene: TRBJ2-3; CDR3 DNA: TGTGCCAGCAGCTTGCTCCTCCGGGAGGATACGCAGTATTTT; CDR3 protein: CASSLLLREDTQYF
CDR3 length: 15; clone size: NA; V gene: TRBV4-1; D gene: NA; J gene: TRBJ2-7; CDR3 DNA: TGCGCCAGCAGCCAAGATCAGAGGCCCCACTACGAGCAGTACTTC; CDR3 protein: CASSQDQRPHYEQYF
CDR3 length: 14; clone size: NA; V gene: TRBV27; D gene: NA; J gene: TRBJ1-2; CDR3 DNA: TGTGCCAGCAGTGTGGGGACTACTAACTATGGCTACACCTTC; CDR3 protein: CASSVGTTNYGYTF
CDR3 length: 15; clone size: NA; V gene: TRBV9; D gene: TRBD1; J gene: TRBJ1-2; CDR3 DNA: TGTGCCAGCAGCCCCGGAGGGACAGGGGCTATTGGCTACACCTTC; CDR3 protein: CASSPGGTGAIGYTF
CDR3 length: 13; clone size: NA; V gene: TRBV5-1; D gene: TRBD1; J gene: TRBJ2-1; CDR3 DNA: TGCGCCAGCAGCAGCTTTCAGGGGGCAGAGCAGTTCTTC; CDR3 protein: CASSSFQGAEQFF
CDR3 length: 16; clone size: NA; V gene: TRBV15; D gene: TRBD1; J gene: TRBJ2-3; CDR3 DNA: TGTGCCACCAGCAGTAGGGGGGACAGGCGATACGGGACGCAGTATTTT; CDR3 protein: CATSSRGDRRYGTQYF
CDR3 length: 20; clone size: once; V gene: TRBV7-7; D gene: TRBD1; J gene: TRBJ2-1; CDR3 DNA: TGTGCCAGCAGCTTTAGGCCCCTCCATTCCGGGACAGTCTCCTACAATGAGCAGTTCTTC; CDR3 protein: CASSFRPLHSGTVSYNEQFF
CDR3 length: 15; clone size: NA; V gene: TRBV7-3; D gene: NA; J gene: TRBJ2-7; CDR3 DNA: TGTGCCAGCAGCTTAGCCGCAGGTCCTTCCTACGAGCAGTACTTC; CDR3 protein: CASSLAAGPSYEQYF
CDR3 length: 14; clone size: NA; V gene: TRBV11-3; D gene: NA; J gene: TRBJ1-1; CDR3 DNA: TGTGCCAGCAGCTTAGACGCGGCGTTTGGTGAAGCTTTCTTT; CDR3 protein: CASSLDAAFGEAFF
CDR3 length: 14; clone size: NA; V gene: TRBV10-3; D gene: TRBD2; J gene: TRBJ2-2; CDR3 DNA: TGTGCCATCAGTGGCTCGGGGGGTTCCGGGGAGCTGTTTTTT; CDR3 protein: CAISGSGGSGELFF
CDR3 length: 16; clone size: NA; V gene: TRBV5-5; D gene: TRBD2; J gene: TRBJ2-1; CDR3 DNA: TGTGCCAGCAGCCGTACTCCGGGAGGGCCTTGGTATGAGCAGTTCTTC; CDR3 protein: CASSRTPGGPWYEQFF
CDR3 length: 16; clone size: once; V gene: TRBV19; D gene: TRBD1; J gene: TRBJ1-5; CDR3 DNA: TGTGCCAGTAGTATAAAGGGACAGGGTTGGAATCAGCCCCAGCATTTT; CDR3 protein: CASSIKGQGWNQPQHF
CDR3 length: 16; clone size: NA; V gene: TRBV4-2; D gene: TRBD2; J gene: TRBJ2-1; CDR3 DNA: TGTGCCAGCAGCCAGGACCCTAGCGGGAGTTTAAATGAGCAGTTCTTC; CDR3 protein: CASSQDPSGSLNEQFF
CDR3 length: 16; clone size: NA; V gene: TRBV5-1; D gene: NA; J gene: TRBJ1-1; CDR3 DNA: TGCGCCAGCAGCTTGTTTGCAGGGGCCCTGAACACTGAAGCTTTCTTT; CDR3 protein: CASSLFAGALNTEAFF
CDR3 length: 11; clone size: NA; V gene: TRBV10-1; D gene: NA; J gene: TRBJ2-5; CDR3 DNA: TGCGCCAGCGAACTTCAAGAGACCCAGTACTTC; CDR3 protein: CASELQETQYF
CDR3 length: 16; clone size: NA; V gene: TRBV7-2; D gene: TRBD2; J gene: TRBJ2-3; CDR3 DNA: TGTGCCAGCAGCCCCGGGGGCGGGAGGGCCTCCGATACGCAGTATTTT; CDR3 protein: CASSPGGGRASDTQYF
CDR3 length: 13; clone size: NA; V gene: TRBV4-3; D gene: NA; J gene: TRBJ2-7; CDR3 DNA: TGCGCCAGCAGCCAAGAAGGAGGCTACGAGCAGTACTTC; CDR3 protein: CASSQEGGYEQYF
CDR3 length: 17; clone size: NA; V gene: TRBV7-6; D gene: TRBD2; J gene: TRBJ2-2; CDR3 DNA: TGTGCCAGCAGCTTAGACCGGGGGGGGGCGAACACCGGGGAGCTGTTTTTT; CDR3 protein: CASSLDRGGANTGELFF
CDR3 length: 14; clone size: few; V gene: TRBV7-3; D gene: TRBD1; J gene: TRBJ2-5; CDR3 DNA: TGTGCCAGCAGTTCGGACAGGGTCCAAGAGACCCAGTACTTC; CDR3 protein: CASSSDRVQETQYF
CDR3 length: 18; clone size: NA; V gene: TRBV5-4; D gene: TRBD2; J gene: TRBJ2-1; CDR3 DNA: TGTGCCAGCAGCTTGGCCCTTGCTAGCGGGGGCCTCGACAATGAGCAGTTCTTC; CDR3 protein: CASSLALASGGLDNEQFF
CDR3 length: 13; clone size: NA; V gene: TRBV5-1; D gene: NA; J gene: TRBJ2-5; CDR3 DNA: TGCGCCAGCAGCCTTTTCGGGGAAGAGACCCAGTACTTC; CDR3 protein: CASSLFGEETQYF
CDR3 length: 16; clone size: NA; V gene: TRBV13; D gene: NA; J gene: TRBJ1-6; CDR3 DNA: TGTGCCAGCAGCCGTGCGGGAAGCTCCTATAATTCACCCCTCCACTTT; CDR3 protein: CASSRAGSSYNSPLHF
CDR3 length: 16; clone size: NA; V gene: TRBV18; D gene: NA; J gene: TRBJ1-2; CDR3 DNA: TGTGCCAGCTCACTCTCCAGAGGAGCAGCTAACTATGGCTACACCTTC; CDR3 protein: CASSLSRGAANYGYTF
CDR3 length: 15; clone size: NA; V gene: TRBV2; D gene: NA; J gene: TRBJ1-2; CDR3 DNA: TGTGCCAGCAGATCGCAGGGGAGCGGTAACTATGGCTACACCTTC; CDR3 protein: CASRSQGSGNYGYTF
CDR3 length: 16; clone size: NA; V gene: TRBV4-3; D gene: NA; J gene: TRBJ2-1; CDR3 DNA: TGCGCCAGCAGCCAAGATACGAGGGGGTTCTACAATGAGCAGTTCTTC; CDR3 protein: CASSQDTRGFYNEQFF
CDR3 length: 14; clone size: NA; V gene: TRBV11-2; D gene: NA; J gene: TRBJ2-5; CDR3 DNA: TGTGCCAGCAGCGTTAGGGGGGGAGGGGAGACCCAGTACTTC; CDR3 protein: CASSVRGGGETQYF
CDR3 length: 14; clone size: NA; V gene: TRBV6-1; D gene: NA; J gene: TRBJ1-1; CDR3 DNA: TGTGCCAGCAGCACCTACAGGGCGGACACTGAAGCTTTCTTT; CDR3 protein: CASSTYRADTEAFF